The 15 T cell receptor beta chains given below trace back to one sample, sequenced in a study of shared clonotypes between healthy human individuals. The naive CD8 population came from CD45RO-negative cells selected for CCR7, without terminally differentiated effector memory CD45RA+ cells. The assay was immunoSEQ multiplex PCR, and TCRdb's table has in-frame clones only and misses some. This sample has hundreds of thousands of clones, with around 92% found just once. The sample consisted of naive CD8+ T cells sorted from blood. Every receptor here comes from a young man in good health.

CDR3 loop: CASSIASDRDAEQPQHF. In DNA form, the CDR3 reads TGTGCCAGTAGTATAGCTTCGGACAGGGATGCGGAACAGCCCCAGCATTTT. The V and J genes are TRBV19 and TRBJ1-5, with TRBD1 identical over 8 bases. The CDR3 is made up of 17 amino acids. Germline CDR1 and CDR2: LNHDA and SQIVND (reference sequence). After removal of 1 base from V and 7 bases from J, the junction contained 12 bases not matched to a gene.

The chain is built from TRBV10-1 and TRBJ2-2, with TRBD2 matching 9 bases. Germline V gene lookup returns CDR1 WNHNN and CDR2 SYGVQD (reference sequence). J lost 2 bases, V lost 3 bases, and 7 bases had no gene match. This CDR3 has 17 residues. The DNA for the CDR3 is TGCGCCAGCAGTGATCACCGGACTAGCGCCAACACCGGGGAGCTGTTTTTT. Translating it yields CASSDHRTSANTGELFF.

This clone was seen only once. The chain combines TRBV5-6 with TRBJ2-1, with 10 bases aligning to TRBD1. The V segment lost 5 bases and the J segment 4 bases; nucleotides outside the gene matches: 12. This CDR3 spans 17 amino acids. The germline gives CDR1 SGHDT, CDR2 YYEEEE. CDR3 residues: CASSSISGTGAYNEQFF. In DNA form, the CDR3 reads TGTGCCAGCAGTTCGATCTCAGGGACAGGGGCTTACAATGAGCAGTTCTTC.

The chain combines TRBV27 with TRBJ2-7; no firm D call. Germline V gene lookup returns CDR1 MNHEY and CDR2 SMNVEV (reference sequence). The CDR3 contains 14 residues. The V and J ends lost 6 bases and 3 bases respectively, with 15 bases between them. As DNA, the CDR3 is TGTGCCAGCAGCCAGGCTTTGGGGTACTACGAGCAGTACTTC. Protein: CASSQALGYYEQYF.

This chain uses TRBV6-1 with TRBJ2-4, with D hard to call. Trimming shortened V by 8 bases and J by 2 bases, and 13 bases separated the two germline ends. Germline CDR1 MNHNS, CDR2 SASEGT. This CDR3 spans 14 amino acids. The CDR3 DNA reads as TGTGCCAGCCGACTGGAGTGGTCCAAAAACATTCAGTACTTC. Protein product: CASRLEWSKNIQYF.

Note on this clone: Other DNA sequences in the sample encode the same CDR3. This CDR3 reads CASSLGGGAYNEQFF. The CDR3 DNA is TGTGCCAGCAGTTTAGGGGGAGGGGCCTACAATGAGCAGTTCTTC. The chain joins TRBV27 to TRBJ2-1; 7 bases are shared with TRBD2. This CDR3 is built from 15 residues. Unmatched junction bases numbered 3, after V lost 2 bases and J lost 2 bases. The V gene's germline CDR1 is MNHEY and CDR2 SMNVEV (reference sequence).

This clone was counted once. The chain couples TRBV19 to TRBJ2-4; unclear D gene. CDR3 length: 16 residues. Germline CDR1 and CDR2: LNHDA and SQIVND (reference sequence). V lost 1 base, J lost 0 bases, and 10 bases lay in between. CDR3 DNA sequence: TGTGCCAGTAGTATAGCTCCTCAGCTAGCCAAAAACATTCAGTACTTC. Protein sequence: CASSIAPQLAKNIQYF.

The rearrangement links TRBV11-2 to TRBJ2-3; D remains ambiguous. Trimming removed 1 base from V and 3 bases from J, with 8 bases in between. Germline lookup yields CDR1 SGHAT and CDR2 FQNNGV. The CDR3 totals 14 residues. CDR3: CASSLGVGTDTQYF. The DNA for the CDR3 is TGTGCCAGCAGCTTAGGGGTTGGTACAGATACGCAGTATTTT.

V is TRBV28 and J is TRBJ2-7; D call uncertain. Per the germline V gene, CDR1 is MDHEN and CDR2 is SYDVKM. Between the trimmed V and J ends, which lost 1 base and 4 bases, there was a span of 5 bases. The CDR3 has 12 amino acids. DNA for the CDR3: TGTGCCAGCAGTTTATCCTTGTACGAGCAGTACTTC. It specifies CASSLSLYEQYF. The variable domain in full, completed from reference TRBV28 and TRBJ2-7, reads DVKVTQSSRYLVKRTGEKVFLECVQDMDHENMFWYRQDPGLGLRLIYFSYDVKMKEKGDIPEGYSVSREKKERFSLILESASTNQTSMYLCASSLSLYEQYFGPGTRLTVT.

This sequence joins TRBV4-1 and TRBJ2-3, with D hard to call. Germline V gives CDR1 MGHRA, CDR2 YSYEKL. Trimming took 1 base from V and 4 from J, leaving 12 bases between them. There are 15 residues in the CDR3. The CDR3 is CASSQVRGKSDTQYF. CDR3 nucleotide sequence: TGCGCCAGCAGCCAAGTACGTGGGAAATCAGATACGCAGTATTTT.

The rearrangement links TRBV13 to TRBJ2-7; tentatively, D is TRBD2 (5 bases). V shed 5 bases and J shed 5 bases, with 7 bases lying between them. Per germline, CDR1 PRHDT and CDR2 FYEKMQ (reference sequence). There are 11 residues in the CDR3. Here the CDR3 DNA reads TGTGCCAGCAGCCTGAGGGACGAGCAGTACTTC. It codes for CASSLRDEQYF.

This clone showed up just once. CDR3 DNA: TGTGCCAGCAGCGGCCTTAAATACGAGCAGTACTTC. Amino acid sequence: CASSGLKYEQYF. The chain links TRBV5-6 to TRBJ2-7, with D unclear. V lost 4 bases, J lost 4 bases, and 9 bases lay in between. Germline CDR1 is SGHDT and CDR2 is YYEEEE. The CDR3 consists of 12 residues.

The chain recombines TRBV7-9 with TRBJ2-7, with 9 bases fitting TRBD1. Germline loops: CDR1 SEHNR, CDR2 FQNEAQ (reference sequence). This CDR3 region has 15 residues. The V segment lost 5 bases and the J segment 6 bases; nucleotides outside the gene matches: 11. CDR3 sequence (DNA): TGTGCCAGCAGCCCTAGTGGGACAGGGTGGGGCGAGCAGTACTTC. Residues: CASSPSGTGWGEQYF.

The chain has TRBV9 and TRBJ2-3; 7 bases fit TRBD1. Germline lookup yields CDR1 SGDLS and CDR2 YYNGEE. The CDR3 covers 17 residues. The V and J ends lost 7 bases and 2 bases, in that order; junction bases with no gene match: 16. This chain's CDR3 is CASGRGRVSAHTDTQYF. CDR3 in DNA: TGTGCCAGCGGAAGGGGGCGCGTTAGCGCACACACAGATACGCAGTATTTT.

This clone was found once. This rearrangement joins TRBV27 to TRBJ2-7, with TRBD2 matching 12 bases. V lost 4 bases, J lost 2 bases, and 6 bases stayed unmatched. The CDR3 runs 16 residues. Per the germline V gene, CDR1 is MNHEY and CDR2 is SMNVEV (reference sequence). CDR3 residues: CASSSILAGGTYEQYF. CDR3 coding DNA: TGTGCCAGCAGTTCGATACTAGCGGGGGGCACCTACGAGCAGTACTTC.